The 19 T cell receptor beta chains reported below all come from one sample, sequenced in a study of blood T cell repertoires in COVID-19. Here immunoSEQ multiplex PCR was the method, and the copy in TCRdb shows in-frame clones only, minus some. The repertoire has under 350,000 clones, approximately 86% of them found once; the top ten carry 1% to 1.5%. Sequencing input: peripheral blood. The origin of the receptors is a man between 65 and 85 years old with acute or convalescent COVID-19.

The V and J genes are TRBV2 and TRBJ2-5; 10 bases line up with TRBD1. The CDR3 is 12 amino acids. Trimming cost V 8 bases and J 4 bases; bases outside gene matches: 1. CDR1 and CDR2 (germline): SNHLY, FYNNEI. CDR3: CASGDRGETQYF. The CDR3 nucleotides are TGTGCCAGCGGGGACAGGGGAGAGACCCAGTACTTC.

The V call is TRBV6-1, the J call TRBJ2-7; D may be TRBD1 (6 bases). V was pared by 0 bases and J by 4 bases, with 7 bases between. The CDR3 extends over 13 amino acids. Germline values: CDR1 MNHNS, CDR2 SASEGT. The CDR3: CASSEARGYEQYF. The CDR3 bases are TGTGCCAGCAGTGAAGCCAGGGGTTACGAGCAGTACTTC.

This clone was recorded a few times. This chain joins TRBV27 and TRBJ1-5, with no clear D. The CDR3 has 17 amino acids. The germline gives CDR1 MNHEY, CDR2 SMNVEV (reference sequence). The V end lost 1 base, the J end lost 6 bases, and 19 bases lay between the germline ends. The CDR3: CASSLFLLWLTGQPQHF. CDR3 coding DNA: TGTGCCAGCAGTTTATTCCTCCTATGGTTGACGGGTCAGCCCCAGCATTTT.

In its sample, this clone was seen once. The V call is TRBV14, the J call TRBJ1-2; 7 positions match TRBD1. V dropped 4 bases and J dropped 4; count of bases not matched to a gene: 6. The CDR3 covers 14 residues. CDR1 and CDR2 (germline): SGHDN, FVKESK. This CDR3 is CASSRGGVGYGYTF. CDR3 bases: TGTGCCAGCAGCCGAGGGGGCGTTGGCTATGGCTACACCTTC.

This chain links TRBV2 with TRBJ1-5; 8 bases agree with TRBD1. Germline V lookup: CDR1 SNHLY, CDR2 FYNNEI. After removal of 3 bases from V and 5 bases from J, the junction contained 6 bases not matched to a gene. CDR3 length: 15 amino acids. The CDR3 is CASSDRGQGYQPQHF. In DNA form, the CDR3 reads TGTGCCAGCAGTGACAGGGGGCAAGGTTATCAGCCCCAGCATTTT.

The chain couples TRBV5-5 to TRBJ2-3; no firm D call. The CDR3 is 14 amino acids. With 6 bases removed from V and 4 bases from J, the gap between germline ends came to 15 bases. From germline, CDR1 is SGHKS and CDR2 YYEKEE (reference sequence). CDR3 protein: CASNLRQSADTQYF. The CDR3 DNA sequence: TGTGCCAGCAACCTTAGACAATCCGCAGATACGCAGTATTTT.

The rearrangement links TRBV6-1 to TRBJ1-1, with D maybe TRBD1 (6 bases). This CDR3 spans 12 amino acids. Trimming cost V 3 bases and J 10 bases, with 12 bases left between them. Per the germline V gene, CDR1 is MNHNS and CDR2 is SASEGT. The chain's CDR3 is CASSDRGQRAFF. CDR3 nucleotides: TGTGCCAGCAGTGATAGGGGACAAAGAGCTTTCTTT.

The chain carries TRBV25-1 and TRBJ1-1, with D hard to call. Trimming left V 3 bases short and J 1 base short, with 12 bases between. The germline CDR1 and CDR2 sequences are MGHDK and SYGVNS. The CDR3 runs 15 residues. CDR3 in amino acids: CASSDPGRGNTEAFF. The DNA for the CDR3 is TGTGCCAGCAGTGACCCCGGGCGGGGGAACACTGAAGCTTTCTTT.

Here the CDR3 DNA reads TGCGCCAGCAGCTTGGAATCGTCGGGCAGGGGCTGGGAAAAACTGTTTTTT. It encodes CASSLESSGRGWEKLFF. The V call is TRBV5-1, the J call TRBJ1-4, with a weak D call TRBD1 (6 bases). Germline CDR1 reads SGHRS; CDR2 reads YFSETQ. V was trimmed by 0 bases and J by 8 bases, leaving 20 bases between them. This CDR3 spans 17 amino acids.

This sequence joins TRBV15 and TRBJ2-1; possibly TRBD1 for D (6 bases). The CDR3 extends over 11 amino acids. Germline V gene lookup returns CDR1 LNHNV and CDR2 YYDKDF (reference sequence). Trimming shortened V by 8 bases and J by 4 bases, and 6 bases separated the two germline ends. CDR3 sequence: CATQGYNEQFF. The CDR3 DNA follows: TGTGCCACCCAGGGGTACAATGAGCAGTTCTTC.

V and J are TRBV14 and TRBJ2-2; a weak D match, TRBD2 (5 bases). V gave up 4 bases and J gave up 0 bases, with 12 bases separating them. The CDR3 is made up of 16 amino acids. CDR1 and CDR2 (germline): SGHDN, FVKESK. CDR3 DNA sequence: TGTGCCAGCAGCCTAAACACCGGGACGAACACCGGGGAGCTGTTTTTT. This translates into CASSLNTGTNTGELFF.

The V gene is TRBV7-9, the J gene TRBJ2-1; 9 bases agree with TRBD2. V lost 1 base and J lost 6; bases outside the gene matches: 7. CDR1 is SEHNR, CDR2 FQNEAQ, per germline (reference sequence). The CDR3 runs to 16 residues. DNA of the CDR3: TGTGCCAGCAGCTTAGGGACTAGCGTAGAGGGCAATGAGCAGTTCTTC. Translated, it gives CASSLGTSVEGNEQFF.

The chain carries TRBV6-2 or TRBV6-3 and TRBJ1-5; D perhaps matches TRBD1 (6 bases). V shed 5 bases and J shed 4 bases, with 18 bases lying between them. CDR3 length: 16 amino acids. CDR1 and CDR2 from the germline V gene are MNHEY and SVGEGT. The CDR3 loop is CASSKGRDILNQPQHF. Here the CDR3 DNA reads TGTGCCAGCAGTAAAGGACGGGACATTTTGAATCAGCCCCAGCATTTT.

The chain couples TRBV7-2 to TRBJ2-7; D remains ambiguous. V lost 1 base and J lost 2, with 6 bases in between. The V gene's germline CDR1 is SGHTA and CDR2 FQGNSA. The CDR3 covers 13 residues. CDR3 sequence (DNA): TGTGCCAGCAGCTTAGAACGCGCCTACGAGCAGTACTTC. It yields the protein CASSLERAYEQYF.

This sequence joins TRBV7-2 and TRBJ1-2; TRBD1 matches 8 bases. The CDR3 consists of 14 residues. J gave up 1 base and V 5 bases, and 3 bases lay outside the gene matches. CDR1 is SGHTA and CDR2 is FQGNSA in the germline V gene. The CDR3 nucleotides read TGTGCCAGCAGCCCCGACAGGGGTAACTATGGCTACACCTTC. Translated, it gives CASSPDRGNYGYTF.

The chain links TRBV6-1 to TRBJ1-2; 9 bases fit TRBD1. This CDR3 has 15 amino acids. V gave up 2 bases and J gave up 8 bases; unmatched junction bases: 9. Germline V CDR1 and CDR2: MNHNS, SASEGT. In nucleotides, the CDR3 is TGTGCCAGCAGTGAACCGGGACAGGGAATTAACGGCTACACCTTC. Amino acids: CASSEPGQGINGYTF.

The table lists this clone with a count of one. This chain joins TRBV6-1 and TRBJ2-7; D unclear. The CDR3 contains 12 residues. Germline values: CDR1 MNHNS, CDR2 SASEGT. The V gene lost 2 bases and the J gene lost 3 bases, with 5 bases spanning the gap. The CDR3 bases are TGTGCCAGCAGTGAAACGGGCTACGAGCAGTACTTC. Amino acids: CASSETGYEQYF.

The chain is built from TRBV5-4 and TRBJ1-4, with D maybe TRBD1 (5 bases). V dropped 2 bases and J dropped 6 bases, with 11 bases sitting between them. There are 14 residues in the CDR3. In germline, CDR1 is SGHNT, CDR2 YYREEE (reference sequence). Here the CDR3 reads CASSLQGRDEKLFF. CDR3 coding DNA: TGTGCCAGCAGCTTACAAGGCAGGGATGAAAAACTGTTTTTT.

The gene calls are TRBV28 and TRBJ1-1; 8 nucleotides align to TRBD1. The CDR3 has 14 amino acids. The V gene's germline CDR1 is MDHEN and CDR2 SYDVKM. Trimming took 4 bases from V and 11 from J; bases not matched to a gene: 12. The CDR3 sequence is CASSWTGRTVGAFF. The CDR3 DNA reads TGTGCCAGCAGTTGGACAGGGAGGACCGTCGGGGCTTTCTTT.